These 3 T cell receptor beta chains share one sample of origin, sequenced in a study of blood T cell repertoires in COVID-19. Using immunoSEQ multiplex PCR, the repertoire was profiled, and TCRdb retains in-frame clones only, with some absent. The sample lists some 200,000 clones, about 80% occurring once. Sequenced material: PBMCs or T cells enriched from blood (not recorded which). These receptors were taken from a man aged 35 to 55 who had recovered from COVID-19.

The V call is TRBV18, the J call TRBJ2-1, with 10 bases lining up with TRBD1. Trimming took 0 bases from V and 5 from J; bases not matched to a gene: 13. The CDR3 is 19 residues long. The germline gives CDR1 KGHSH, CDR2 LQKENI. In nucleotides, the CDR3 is TGTGCCAGCTCACCACCGTTGGGACAGGGGCCTAAGGGAAACAATGAGCAGTTCTTC. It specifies CASSPPLGQGPKGNNEQFF.

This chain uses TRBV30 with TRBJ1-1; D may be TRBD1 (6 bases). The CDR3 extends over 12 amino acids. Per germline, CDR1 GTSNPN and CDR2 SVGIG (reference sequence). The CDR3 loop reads CARGRGNTEAFF. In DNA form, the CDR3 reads TGTGCTAGGGGGAGGGGGAACACTGAAGCTTTCTTT.

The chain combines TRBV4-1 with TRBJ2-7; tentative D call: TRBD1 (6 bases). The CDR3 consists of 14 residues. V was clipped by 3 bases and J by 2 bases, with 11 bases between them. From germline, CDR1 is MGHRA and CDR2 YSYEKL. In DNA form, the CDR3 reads TGCGCCAGCAGCCACCTGACAGGTCCCTACGAGCAGTACTTC. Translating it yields CASSHLTGPYEQYF.